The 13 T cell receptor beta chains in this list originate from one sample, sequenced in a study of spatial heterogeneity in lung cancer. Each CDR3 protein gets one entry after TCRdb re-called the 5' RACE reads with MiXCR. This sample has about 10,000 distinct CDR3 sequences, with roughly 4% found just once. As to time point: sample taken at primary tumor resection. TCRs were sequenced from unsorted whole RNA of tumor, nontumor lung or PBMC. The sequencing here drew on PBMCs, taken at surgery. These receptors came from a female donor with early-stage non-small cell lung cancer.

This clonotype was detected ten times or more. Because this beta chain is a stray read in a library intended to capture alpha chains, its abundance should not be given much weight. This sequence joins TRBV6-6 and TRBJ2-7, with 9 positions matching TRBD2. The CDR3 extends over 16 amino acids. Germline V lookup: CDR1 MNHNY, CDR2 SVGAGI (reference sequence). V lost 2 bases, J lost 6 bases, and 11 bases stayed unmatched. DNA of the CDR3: TGTGCCAGCAGTTACGCCCTAGCGGGAATACGCCCCGAGCAGTACTTC. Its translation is CASSYALAGIRPEQYF.

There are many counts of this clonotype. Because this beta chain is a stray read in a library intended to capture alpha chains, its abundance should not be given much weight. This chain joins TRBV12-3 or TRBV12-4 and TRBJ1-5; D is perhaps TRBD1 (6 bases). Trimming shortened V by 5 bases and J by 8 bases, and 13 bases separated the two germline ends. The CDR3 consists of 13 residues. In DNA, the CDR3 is TGTGCCAGCAGTGCACAGGGAGGTGAGCCCCAGCATTTT. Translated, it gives CASSAQGGEPQHF.

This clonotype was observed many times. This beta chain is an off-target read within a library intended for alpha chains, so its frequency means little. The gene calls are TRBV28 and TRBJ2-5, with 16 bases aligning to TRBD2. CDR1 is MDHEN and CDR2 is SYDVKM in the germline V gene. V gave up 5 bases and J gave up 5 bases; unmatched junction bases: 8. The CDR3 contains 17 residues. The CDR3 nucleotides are TGTGCCAGCAGTAAACTCGGGACTAGCGGGAGGGGGGAGACCCAGTACTTC. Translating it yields CASSKLGTSGRGETQYF.

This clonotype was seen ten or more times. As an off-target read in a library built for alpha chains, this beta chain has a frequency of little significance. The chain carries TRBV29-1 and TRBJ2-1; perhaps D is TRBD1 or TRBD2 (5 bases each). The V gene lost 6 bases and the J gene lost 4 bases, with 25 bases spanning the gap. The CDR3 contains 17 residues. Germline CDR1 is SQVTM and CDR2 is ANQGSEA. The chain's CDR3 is CSVESTLTAGAYNEQFF. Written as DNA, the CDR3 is TGCAGCGTCGAATCTACCTTGACGGCCGGGGCATACAATGAGCAGTTCTTC.

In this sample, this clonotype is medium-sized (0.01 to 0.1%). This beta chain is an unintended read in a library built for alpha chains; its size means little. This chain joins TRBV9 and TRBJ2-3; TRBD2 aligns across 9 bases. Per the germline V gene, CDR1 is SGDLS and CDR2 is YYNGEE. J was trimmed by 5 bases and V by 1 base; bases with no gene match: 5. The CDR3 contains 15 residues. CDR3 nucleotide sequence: TGTGCCAGCAGCGTACGCGGGAGGGCGGGAGATACGCAGTATTTT. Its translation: CASSVRGRAGDTQYF.

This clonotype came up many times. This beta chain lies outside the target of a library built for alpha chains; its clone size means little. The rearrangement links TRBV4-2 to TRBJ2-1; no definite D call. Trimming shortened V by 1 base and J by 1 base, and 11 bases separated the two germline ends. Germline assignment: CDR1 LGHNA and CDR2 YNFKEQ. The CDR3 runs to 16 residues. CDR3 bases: TGTGCCAGCAGCCAAGTTGGCGGCGGATCCTACAATGAGCAGTTCTTC. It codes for CASSQVGGGSYNEQFF.

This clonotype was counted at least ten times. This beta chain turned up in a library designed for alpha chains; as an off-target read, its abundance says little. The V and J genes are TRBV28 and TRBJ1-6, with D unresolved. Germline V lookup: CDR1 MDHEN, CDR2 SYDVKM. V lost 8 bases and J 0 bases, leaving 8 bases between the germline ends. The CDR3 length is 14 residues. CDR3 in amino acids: CASLGNSYNSPLHF. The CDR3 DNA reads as TGTGCCAGCCTTGGGAACTCCTATAATTCACCCCTCCACTTT.

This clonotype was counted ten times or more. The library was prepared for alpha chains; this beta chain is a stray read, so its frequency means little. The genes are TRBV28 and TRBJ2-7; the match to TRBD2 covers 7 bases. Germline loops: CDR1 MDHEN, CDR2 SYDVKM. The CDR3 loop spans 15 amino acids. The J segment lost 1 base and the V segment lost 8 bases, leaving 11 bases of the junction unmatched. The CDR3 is CASLRGGSRSYEQYF. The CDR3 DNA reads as TGTGCCAGCTTGAGAGGCGGGAGCCGATCCTACGAGCAGTACTTC.

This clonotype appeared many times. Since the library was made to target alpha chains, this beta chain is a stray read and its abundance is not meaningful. The CDR3 coding sequence is TGTGCCAGTAGTCCCGGGACACTCTATGGCTACACCTTC. It encodes CASSPGTLYGYTF. This chain uses TRBV19 with TRBJ1-2, with D tentatively TRBD1 (6 bases). Germline CDR1 reads LNHDA; CDR2 reads SQIVND (reference sequence). V gave up 5 bases and J gave up 4 bases, with 11 bases separating them. The CDR3 contains 13 residues. Combining the CDR3 with reference TRBV19 and TRBJ1-2 gives the whole variable domain DGGITQSPKYLFRKEGQNVTLSCEQNLNHDAMYWYRQDPGQGLRLIYYSQIVNDFQKGDIAEGYSVSREKKESFPLTVTSAQKNPTAFYLCASSPGTLYGYTFGSGTRLTVV.

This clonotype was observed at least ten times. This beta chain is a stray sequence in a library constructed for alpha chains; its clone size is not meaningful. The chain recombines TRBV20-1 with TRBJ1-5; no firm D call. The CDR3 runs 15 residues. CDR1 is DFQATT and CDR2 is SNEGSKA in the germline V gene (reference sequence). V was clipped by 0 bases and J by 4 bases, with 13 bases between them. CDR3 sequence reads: CSARDPVAGNQPQHF. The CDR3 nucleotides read TGCAGTGCTAGAGATCCGGTGGCGGGGAATCAGCCCCAGCATTTT.

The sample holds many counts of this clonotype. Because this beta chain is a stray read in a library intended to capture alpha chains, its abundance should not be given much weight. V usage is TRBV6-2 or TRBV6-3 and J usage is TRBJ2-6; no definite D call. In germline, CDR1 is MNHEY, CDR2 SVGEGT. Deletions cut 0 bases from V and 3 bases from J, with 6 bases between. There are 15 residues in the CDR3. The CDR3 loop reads CASSYSFGGANVLTF. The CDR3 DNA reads TGTGCCAGCAGTTACTCTTTCGGTGGGGCCAACGTCCTGACTTTC.

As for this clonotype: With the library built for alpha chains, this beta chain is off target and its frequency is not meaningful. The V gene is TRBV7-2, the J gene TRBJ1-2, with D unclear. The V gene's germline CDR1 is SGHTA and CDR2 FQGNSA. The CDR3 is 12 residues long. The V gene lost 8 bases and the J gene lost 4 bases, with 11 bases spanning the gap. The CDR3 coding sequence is TGTGCCAGCGGAGCAGGACCCTATGGCTACACCTTC. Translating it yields CASGAGPYGYTF.

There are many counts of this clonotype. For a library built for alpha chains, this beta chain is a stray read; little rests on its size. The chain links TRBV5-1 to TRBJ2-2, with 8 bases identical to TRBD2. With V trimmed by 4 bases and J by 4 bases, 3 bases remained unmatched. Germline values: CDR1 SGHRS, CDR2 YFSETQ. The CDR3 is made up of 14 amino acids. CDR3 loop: CASSAGGPTGELFF. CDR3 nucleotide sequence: TGCGCCAGCAGCGCGGGGGGCCCCACCGGGGAGCTGTTTTTT.